This T cell receptor (beta chain) was identified during a study of T-cell reconstitution after alpha-beta-depleted transplantation in children (dated by TCRdb to about 2016). Background on the whole study: T-cell immune reconstitution after TCRalphabeta/CD19-depleted allogeneic hematopoietic cell transplantation in children was quantitatively tracked in the study by means of TCR repertoire profiling.

Summary of the overall study and its limitations: The high TCRbeta diversity at day 60 in some patients was ascribed to recipient T cells and intrathymic progenitors that had survived conditioning. Over the following months the frequencies of hyperexpanded clones went down, and after one year T-cell counts and TCRbeta diversity were mostly credited to newly produced T cells. The apparently early alphabetaT-cell count recovery about two months after transplant was reportedly dependent on only several hundred rapidly expanded clones derived from non-depleted graft cells.

A remark on this clonotype: The specificity of this receptor is unknown. An end of the junction differs from the germline gene, which may be a read error.

Counted from cysteine to phenylalanine, this CDR3 has 13 amino acids. Only the CDR3 DNA stays, 39 bases, in frame from base 1. Sequences SNHLY (CDR1) and FYNNEI (CDR2) are obtained from the germline V gene. The library was made by PCR. Data came from an Illumina HiSeq 2500. Molecular barcoding was employed in the preparation of TCR libraries, with unique molecular identifiers being used to normalize TCRbeta repertoire quantification. TCRdb itself trimmed the public reads at Q25 with fastp, ran MiXCR and retained productive beta chains. Merged by CDR3 protein, the rows form single entries marked with the most common genes and DNA. Recorded for this sample are roughly 310,000 distinct CDR3 sequences; more than 20% of them occurred a single time. The ten largest make up 9.5% to 12% of the sample. The treatment or condition label, as the study defines it: allogeneic hematopoietic cell transplantation with graft depleted of TCRalphabeta T cells and CD19 B cells. The transplant recipients were children given TCRalphabeta/CD19-depleted allogeneic hematopoietic cell grafts.

The sample was PBMCs, mostly from graft donor cells, taken 180 days after TCRalphabeta/CD19-depleted stem cell transplant. This clonotype originated in a male patient younger than 18 who had a stem cell transplant for acute lymphoblastic leukemia, so the T cells may come from the graft donor. The chain joins TRBV2 to TRBJ2-2; the D gene is perhaps TRBD2, from 5 matching bases. CDR3 loop: CASRFPFTGELFF. The DNA sequence reads TGTGCCAGCAGGTTCCCGTTTACCGGGGAGCTGTTTTTC.